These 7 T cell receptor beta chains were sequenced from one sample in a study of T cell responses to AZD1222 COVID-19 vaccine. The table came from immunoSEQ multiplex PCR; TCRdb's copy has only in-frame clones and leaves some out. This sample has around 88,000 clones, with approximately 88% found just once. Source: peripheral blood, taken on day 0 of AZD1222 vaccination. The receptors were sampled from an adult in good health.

The CDR3 sequence: CASSVTRGPSYEQYF. DNA for the CDR3: TGTGCCAGCAGCGTCACAAGAGGTCCCTCCTACGAGCAGTACTTC. The rearrangement links TRBV6-5 to TRBJ2-7, with D hard to call. In germline, CDR1 is MNHEY, CDR2 SVGAGI. V gave up 6 bases and J gave up 0 bases, with 15 bases separating them. The CDR3 has 15 amino acids.

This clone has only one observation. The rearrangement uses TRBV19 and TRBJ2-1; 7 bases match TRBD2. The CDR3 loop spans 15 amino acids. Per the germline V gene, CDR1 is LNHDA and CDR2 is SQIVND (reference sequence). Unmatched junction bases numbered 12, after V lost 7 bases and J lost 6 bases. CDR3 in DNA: TGTGCCAGTACCACCAAACGAGGGAGGGCCAATGAGCAGTTCTTC. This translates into CASTTKRGRANEQFF.

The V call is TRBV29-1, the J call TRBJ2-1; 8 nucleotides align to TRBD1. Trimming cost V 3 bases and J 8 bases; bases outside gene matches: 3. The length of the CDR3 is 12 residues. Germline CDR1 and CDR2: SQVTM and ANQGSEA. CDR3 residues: CSVDPGGYEQFF. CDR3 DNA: TGCAGCGTTGACCCAGGGGGCTATGAGCAGTTCTTC.

CDR3 DNA sequence: TGTGCCAGCAGTTTTAGGCCAGGGGGAGGAAGCAATCAGCCCCAGCATTTT. It codes for CASSFRPGGGSNQPQHF. The chain employs TRBV28 and TRBJ1-5; 7 positions match TRBD1. J gave up 1 base and V 3 bases, and 9 bases lay outside the gene matches. Germline V gene data show CDR1 as MDHEN and CDR2 as SYDVKM. CDR3 size: 17 residues.

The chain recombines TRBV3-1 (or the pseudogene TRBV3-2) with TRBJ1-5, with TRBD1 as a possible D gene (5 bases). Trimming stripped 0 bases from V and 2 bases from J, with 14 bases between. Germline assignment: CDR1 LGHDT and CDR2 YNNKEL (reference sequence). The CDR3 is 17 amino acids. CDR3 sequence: CASSQDGPGRGNQPQHF. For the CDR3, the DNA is TGTGCCAGCAGCCAAGATGGTCCGGGCAGGGGCAATCAGCCCCAGCATTTT.

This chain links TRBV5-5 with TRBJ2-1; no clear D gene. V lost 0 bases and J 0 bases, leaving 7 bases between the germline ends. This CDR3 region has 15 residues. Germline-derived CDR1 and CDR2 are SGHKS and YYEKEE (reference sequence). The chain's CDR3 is CASSLAPGSYNEQFF. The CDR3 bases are TGTGCCAGCAGCTTGGCCCCGGGCTCCTACAATGAGCAGTTCTTC.

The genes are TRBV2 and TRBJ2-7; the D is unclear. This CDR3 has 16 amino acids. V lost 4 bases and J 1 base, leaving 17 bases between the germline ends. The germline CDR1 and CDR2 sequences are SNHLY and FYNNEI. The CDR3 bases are TGTGCCAGCAGTGGTTCTAGATCGGGCCTGTCCTACGAGCAGTACTTC. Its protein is CASSGSRSGLSYEQYF.